This T cell receptor beta chain was captured by sequencing in a study of blood T cells in healthy people across ages. Russia was home to the donors, healthy Caucasian individuals aged roughly 6 to 90. The ends lost 2 bases at V and 4 bases at J; junction bases unmatched: 5. CDR1 and CDR2 (germline): DFQATT, SNEGSKA (reference sequence). The CDR3 contains 15 residues. This clonotype was seen a handful of times. A sample-barcoded 5' primer and a J-beta primer mix were used in a second PCR of roughly 7 to 12 cycles. Each cDNA molecule, via a template-switch adaptor with 12 random nucleotides, was tagged. TCRdb fed the 5' RACE reads into MiXCR, producing one record per CDR3 protein. The table records around 1,800,000 distinct CDR3 sequences, around 42% of them present only once.

The TCR originated in a human donor in good health. The chain has TRBV20-1 and TRBJ2-1; 10 bases map to TRBD1. Sequenced: blood. The CDR3: CSARPRDRGYNEQFF. In DNA form, the CDR3 reads TGCAGTGCTAGACCCCGGGACAGGGGTTACAATGAGCAGTTCTTC.